This TCR beta chain was documented in a study of blood T cell repertoires in COVID-19. Study in general: There were acute and convalescent COVID-19 samples, and they came from the United States, Italy and Spain. Nucleic acid was either cDNA or gDNA, and it came from T cells, B-cell-depleted T cells, or PBMCs.

J was trimmed by 7 bases and V by 8 bases; bases with no gene match: 6. In germline, CDR1 is SNHLY, CDR2 FYNNEI. CDR3 length equals 14 residues. Original handling: Cell counts per sample came from amplifying reference gene primers. Produced via immunoSEQ multiplex PCR; TCRdb's table is partial and in-frame only. V, J and clone size derive from that table, while D and trimming were established from the DNA sequence. The repertoire holds 150,000 or so clones, around 85% seen once, with under 9.5% in the top ten. Participant-reported clinical history was the basis for cohort assignment. V usage is TRBV2 and J usage is TRBJ2-2; 11 positions match TRBD1. Sequenced input: PBMCs or T cells enriched from blood (not recorded which). The clonotype comes from a man aged 50-60 years who had recovered from COVID-19. The CDR3 region is CASDRTGGIGELFF. Written as DNA, the CDR3 is TGTGCCAGCGATAGGACAGGGGGCATCGGGGAGCTGTTTTTT.